The source of this T cell receptor (beta chain) is a study of T cell responses to AZD1222 COVID-19 vaccine. Broader study findings: Females made up more of the donors, who were largely white British, and clonal diversity may have come out too low. An increase in Spike-specific TCR breadth and depth was observed after two AZD1222 doses. The CD4 TCRs associated with vaccination extended across spike and predominated at 160-218 and 743-854.

Researchers grouped second doses given at about 4 or about 12 weeks into one pool. On this clone: Antigen: not known.

This CDR3 comprises 15 residues. Germline CDR1 MDHEN, CDR2 SYDVKM. V dropped 4 bases and J dropped 3 bases, with 12 bases sitting between them. Profiling relied on immunoSEQ multiplex PCR, and the TCRdb table lists in-frame clones only, not all of them. The sample contains 150,000 or so clones, nearly 95% of which appear only once. This clonotype was sampled from an adult who received the AZD1222 COVID-19 vaccine. V gene TRBV28 combines with J gene TRBJ1-4, with D hard to call. This specimen was peripheral blood, taken 28 days after the second AZD1222 dose. CDR3 nucleotides: TGTGCCAGCAGTTCCCGGGGTGATTCTAATGAAAAACTGTTTTTT. Translating it yields CASSSRGDSNEKLFF. The variable domain in full, completed from reference TRBV28 and TRBJ1-4, reads DVKVTQSSRYLVKRTGEKVFLECVQDMDHENMFWYRQDPGLGLRLIYFSYDVKMKEKGDIPEGYSVSREKKERFSLILESASTNQTSMYLCASSSRGDSNEKLFFGSGTQLSVL.